The clone carrying this T cell receptor beta chain was seen ten or more times. The target antigen is unknown. V lost 3 bases, J lost 4 bases, and 7 bases stayed unmatched. The length of the CDR3 is 14 residues. The germline gives CDR1 DFQATT, CDR2 SNEGSKA (reference sequence). These data originate in a study of response to subunit inactivated influenza vaccine. Study-wide results and caveats: The authors put forward the suggestion that each seasonal influenza vaccination may bring in only a limited number of new T cells.

TCRdb re-derived calls from the RT-PCR reads in MiXCR, one entry per CDR3 protein. The table records about 780,000 distinct CDR3 sequences, around 20% of them present only once. This receptor was identified in a man aged 45-65 years who received an inactivated influenza vaccine. The V gene is TRBV20-1, the J gene TRBJ2-5, with 8 positions matching TRBD2. Sequences were derived from PBMCs from blood, sampled more than 4 days after vaccination. The chain's CDR3 is CSASGRGLRETQYF. CDR3 bases: TGCAGTGCTAGCGGGAGGGGGTTGAGAGAGACCCAGTACTTC.